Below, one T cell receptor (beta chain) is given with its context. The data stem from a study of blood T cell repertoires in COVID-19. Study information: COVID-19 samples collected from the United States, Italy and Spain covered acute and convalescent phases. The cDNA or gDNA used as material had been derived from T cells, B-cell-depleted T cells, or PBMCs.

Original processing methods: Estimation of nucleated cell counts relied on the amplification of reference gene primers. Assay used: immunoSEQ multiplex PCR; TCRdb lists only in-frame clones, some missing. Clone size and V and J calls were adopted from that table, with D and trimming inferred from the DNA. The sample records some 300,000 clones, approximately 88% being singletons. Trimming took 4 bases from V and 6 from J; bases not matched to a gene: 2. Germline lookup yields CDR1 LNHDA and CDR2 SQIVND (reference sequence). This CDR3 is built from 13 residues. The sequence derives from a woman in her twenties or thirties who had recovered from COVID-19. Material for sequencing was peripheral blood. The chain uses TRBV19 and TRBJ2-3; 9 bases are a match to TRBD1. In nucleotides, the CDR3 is TGTGCCAGTAGTACCGACAGGGGGGATACGCAGTATTTT. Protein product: CASSTDRGDTQYF.